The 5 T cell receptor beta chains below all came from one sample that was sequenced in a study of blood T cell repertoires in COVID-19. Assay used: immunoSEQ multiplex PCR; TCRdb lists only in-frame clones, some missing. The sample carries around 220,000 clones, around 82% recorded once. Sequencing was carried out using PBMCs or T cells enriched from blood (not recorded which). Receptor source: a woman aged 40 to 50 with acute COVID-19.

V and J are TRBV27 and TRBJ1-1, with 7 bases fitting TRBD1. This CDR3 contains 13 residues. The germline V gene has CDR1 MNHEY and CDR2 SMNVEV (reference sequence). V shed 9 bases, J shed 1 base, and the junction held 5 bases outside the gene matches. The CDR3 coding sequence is TGTGCCAGTTACAGGGGAGCGAACACTGAAGCTTTCTTT. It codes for CASYRGANTEAFF.

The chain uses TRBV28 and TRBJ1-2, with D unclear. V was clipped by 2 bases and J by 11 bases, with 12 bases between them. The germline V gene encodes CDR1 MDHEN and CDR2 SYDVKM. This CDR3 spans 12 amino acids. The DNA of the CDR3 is TGTGCCAGCAGTTTAATTTCAATCGGTTACACCTTC. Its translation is CASSLISIGYTF.

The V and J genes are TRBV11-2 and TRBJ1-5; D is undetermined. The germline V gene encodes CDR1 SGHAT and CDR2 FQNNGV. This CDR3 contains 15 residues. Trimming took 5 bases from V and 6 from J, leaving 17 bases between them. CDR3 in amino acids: CASSLAGGLGQPQHF. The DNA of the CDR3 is TGTGCCAGCAGCCTAGCTGGAGGGCTAGGTCAGCCCCAGCATTTT.

The chain's CDR3 is CASGGGGRQPQHF. The CDR3, as DNA: TGTGCCAGTGGGGGGGGTGGCAGGCAGCCCCAGCATTTT. The V call is TRBV19, the J call TRBJ1-5; a possible D gene is TRBD1 (5 bases). The germline V and J ends were trimmed by 8 bases and 7 bases, with 15 bases remaining between them. The CDR3 consists of 13 residues. Germline V lookup: CDR1 LNHDA, CDR2 SQIVND (reference sequence).

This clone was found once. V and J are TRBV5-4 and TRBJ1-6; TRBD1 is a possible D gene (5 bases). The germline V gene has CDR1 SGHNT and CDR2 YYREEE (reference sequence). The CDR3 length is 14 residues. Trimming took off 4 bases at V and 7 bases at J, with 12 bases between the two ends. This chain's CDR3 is CASSPGGGNSPLHF. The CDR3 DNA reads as TGTGCCAGCAGCCCCGGGGGGGGGAATTCACCCCTCCACTTT.